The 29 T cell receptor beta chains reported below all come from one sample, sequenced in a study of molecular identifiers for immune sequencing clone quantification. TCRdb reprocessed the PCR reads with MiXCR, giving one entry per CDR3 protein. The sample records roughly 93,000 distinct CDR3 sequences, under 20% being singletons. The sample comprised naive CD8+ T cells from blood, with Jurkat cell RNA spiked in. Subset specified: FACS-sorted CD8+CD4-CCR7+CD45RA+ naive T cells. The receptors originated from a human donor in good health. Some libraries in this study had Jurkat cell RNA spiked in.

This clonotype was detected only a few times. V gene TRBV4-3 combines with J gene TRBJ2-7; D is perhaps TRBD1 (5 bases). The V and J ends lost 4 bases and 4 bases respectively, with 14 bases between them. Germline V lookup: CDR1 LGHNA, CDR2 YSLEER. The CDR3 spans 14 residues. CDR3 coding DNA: TGCGCCAGCAGCCCCGGTCTGCCAGGGTACGAGCAGTACTTC. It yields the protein CASSPGLPGYEQYF.

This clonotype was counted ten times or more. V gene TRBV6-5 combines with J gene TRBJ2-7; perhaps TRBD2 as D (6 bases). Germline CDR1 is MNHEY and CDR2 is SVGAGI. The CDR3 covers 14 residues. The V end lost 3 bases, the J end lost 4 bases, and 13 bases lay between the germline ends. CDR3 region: CASSYRSGVYEQYF. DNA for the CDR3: TGTGCCAGCAGTTATCGTTCGGGAGTGTACGAGCAGTACTTC.

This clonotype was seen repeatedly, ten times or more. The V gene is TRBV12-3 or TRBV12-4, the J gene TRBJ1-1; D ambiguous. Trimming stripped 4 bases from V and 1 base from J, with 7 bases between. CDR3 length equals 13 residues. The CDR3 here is CASSSPGNTEAFF. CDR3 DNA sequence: TGTGCCAGCAGTTCCCCGGGGAACACTGAAGCTTTCTTT.

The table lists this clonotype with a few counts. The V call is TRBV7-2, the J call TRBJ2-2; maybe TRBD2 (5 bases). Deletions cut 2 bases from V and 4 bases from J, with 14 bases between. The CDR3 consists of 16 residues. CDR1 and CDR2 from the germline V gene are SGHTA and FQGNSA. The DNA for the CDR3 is TGTGCCAGCAGCTTAAAAATGGAGGCTACCACCGGGGAGCTGTTTTTT. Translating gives CASSLKMEATTGELFF.

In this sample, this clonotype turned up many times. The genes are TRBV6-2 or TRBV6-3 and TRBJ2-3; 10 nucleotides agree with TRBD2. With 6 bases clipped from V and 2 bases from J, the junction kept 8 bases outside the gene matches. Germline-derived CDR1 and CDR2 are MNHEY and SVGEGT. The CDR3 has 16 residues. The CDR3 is CASRPGLAVSTDTQYF. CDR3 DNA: TGTGCCAGCAGACCAGGACTAGCGGTTTCCACAGATACGCAGTATTTT.

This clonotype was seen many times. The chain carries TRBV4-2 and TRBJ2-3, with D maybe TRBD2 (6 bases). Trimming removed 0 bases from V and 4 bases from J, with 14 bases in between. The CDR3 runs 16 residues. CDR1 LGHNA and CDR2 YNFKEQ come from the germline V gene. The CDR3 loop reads CASSQEEVGLADTQYF. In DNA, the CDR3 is TGTGCCAGCAGCCAAGAGGAAGTGGGACTCGCAGATACGCAGTATTTT.

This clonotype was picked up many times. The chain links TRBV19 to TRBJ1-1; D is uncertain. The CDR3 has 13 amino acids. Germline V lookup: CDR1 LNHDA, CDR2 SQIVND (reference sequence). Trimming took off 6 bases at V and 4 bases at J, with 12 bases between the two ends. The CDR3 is CASRTSPTTEAFF. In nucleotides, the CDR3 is TGTGCCAGTAGAACCTCTCCGACCACTGAAGCTTTCTTT.

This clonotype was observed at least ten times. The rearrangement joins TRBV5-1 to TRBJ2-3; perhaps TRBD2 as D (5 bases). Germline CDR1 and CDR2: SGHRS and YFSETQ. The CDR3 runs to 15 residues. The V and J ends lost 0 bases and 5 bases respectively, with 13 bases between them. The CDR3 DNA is TGCGCCAGCAGCTTGGAATCTAGCTATGGAGATACGCAGTATTTT. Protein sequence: CASSLESSYGDTQYF.

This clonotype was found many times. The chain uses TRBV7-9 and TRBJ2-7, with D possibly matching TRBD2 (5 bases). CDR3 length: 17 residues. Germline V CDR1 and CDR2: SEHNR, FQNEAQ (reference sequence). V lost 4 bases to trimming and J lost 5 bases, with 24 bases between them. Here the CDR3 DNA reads TGTGCCAGCAGCTCGGGCATACTTCCGACGGGATCGGACGAGCAGTACTTC. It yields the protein CASSSGILPTGSDEQYF.

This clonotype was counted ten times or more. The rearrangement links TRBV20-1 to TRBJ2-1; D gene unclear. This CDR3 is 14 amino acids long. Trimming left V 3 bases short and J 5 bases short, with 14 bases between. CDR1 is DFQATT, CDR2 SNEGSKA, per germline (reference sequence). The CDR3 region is CSASVVASHNEQFF. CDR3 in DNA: TGCAGTGCTAGCGTGGTGGCGTCTCACAATGAGCAGTTCTTC.

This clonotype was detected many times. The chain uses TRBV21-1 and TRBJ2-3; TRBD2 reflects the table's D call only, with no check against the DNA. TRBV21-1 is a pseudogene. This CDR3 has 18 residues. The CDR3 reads CASSKTRVAGGHTDTQYF. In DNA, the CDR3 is TGTGCCAGCAGCAAGACTCGTGTAGCGGGGGGACACACAGATACGCAGTATTTT.

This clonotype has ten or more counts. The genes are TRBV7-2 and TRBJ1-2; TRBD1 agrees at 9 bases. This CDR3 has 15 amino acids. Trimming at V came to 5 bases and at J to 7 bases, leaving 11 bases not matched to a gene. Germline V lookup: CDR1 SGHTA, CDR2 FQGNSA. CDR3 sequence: CASSPLLQGALGYTF. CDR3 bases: TGTGCCAGCAGCCCATTACTACAGGGGGCGCTTGGCTACACCTTC.

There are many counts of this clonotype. CDR3 in amino acids: CASSYLPRAADTQYF. The CDR3 region has the DNA TGTGCCAGCAGTTACCTGCCCAGGGCGGCAGATACGCAGTATTTT. The chain couples TRBV6-5 to TRBJ2-3; D possibly corresponds to TRBD1 (5 bases). Germline V gives CDR1 MNHEY, CDR2 SVGAGI. CDR3 length: 15 amino acids. Trimming cost V 2 bases and J 4 bases, with 13 bases left between them.

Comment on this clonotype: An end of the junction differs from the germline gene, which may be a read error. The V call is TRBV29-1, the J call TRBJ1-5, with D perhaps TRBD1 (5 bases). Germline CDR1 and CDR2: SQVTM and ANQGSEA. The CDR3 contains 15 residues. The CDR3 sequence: CSAELGTGGNQPQHF. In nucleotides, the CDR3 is TGCAGCGCTGAATTAGGGACGGGGGGCAATCAGCCCCAGCATTTT.

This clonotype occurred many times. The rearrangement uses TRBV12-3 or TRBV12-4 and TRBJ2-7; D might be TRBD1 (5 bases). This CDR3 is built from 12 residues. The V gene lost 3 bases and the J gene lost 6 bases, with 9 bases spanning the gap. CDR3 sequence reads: CASSFNGAEQYF. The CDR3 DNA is TGTGCCAGCAGTTTTAATGGGGCCGAGCAGTACTTC.

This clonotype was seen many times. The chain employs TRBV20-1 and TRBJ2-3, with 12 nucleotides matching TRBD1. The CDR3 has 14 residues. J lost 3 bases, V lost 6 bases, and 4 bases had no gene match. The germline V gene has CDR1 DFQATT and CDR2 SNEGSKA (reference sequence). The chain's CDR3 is CSARDRGRTDTQYF. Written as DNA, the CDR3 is TGCAGTGCCCGGGACAGGGGGCGTACAGATACGCAGTATTTT.

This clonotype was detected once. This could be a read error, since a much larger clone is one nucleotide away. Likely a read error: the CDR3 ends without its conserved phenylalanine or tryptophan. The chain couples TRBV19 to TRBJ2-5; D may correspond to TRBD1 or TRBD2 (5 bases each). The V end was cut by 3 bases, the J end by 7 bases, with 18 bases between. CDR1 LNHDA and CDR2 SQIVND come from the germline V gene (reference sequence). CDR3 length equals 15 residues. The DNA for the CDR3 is TGTGCCAGTAGTATTGGTACGGGGACGGTCGGGACCCAGTACCTC. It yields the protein CASSIGTGTVGTQYL.

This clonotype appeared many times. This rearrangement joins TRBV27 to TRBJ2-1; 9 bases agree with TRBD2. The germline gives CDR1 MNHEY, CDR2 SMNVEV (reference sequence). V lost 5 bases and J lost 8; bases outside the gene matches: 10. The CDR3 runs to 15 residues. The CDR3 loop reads CASSVSGGTMDEQFF. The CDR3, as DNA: TGTGCCAGCAGTGTGAGCGGGGGGACGATGGATGAGCAGTTCTTC.

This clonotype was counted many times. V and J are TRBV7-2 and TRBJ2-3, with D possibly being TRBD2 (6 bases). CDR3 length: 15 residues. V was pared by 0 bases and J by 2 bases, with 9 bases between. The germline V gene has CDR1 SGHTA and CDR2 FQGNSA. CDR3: CASSLASGYTDTQYF. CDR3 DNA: TGTGCCAGCAGCTTAGCTAGCGGTTACACAGATACGCAGTATTTT.

The CDR3 bases are TGTGCCAGCAGCCCACGACAGGGGTCAACCTACGAGCAGTACTTC. This encodes CASSPRQGSTYEQYF. J is TRBJ2-7 and V is TRBV13, with 8 bases that match TRBD1. V lost 5 bases and J lost 2; bases outside the gene matches: 8. CDR1 PRHDT and CDR2 FYEKMQ come from the germline V gene (reference sequence). The CDR3 is 15 residues long.

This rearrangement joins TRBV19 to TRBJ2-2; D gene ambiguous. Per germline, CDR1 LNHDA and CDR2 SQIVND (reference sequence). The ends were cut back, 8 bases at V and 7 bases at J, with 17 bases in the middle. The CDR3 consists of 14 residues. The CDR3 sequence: CASRYELSYGELFF. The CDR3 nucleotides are TGTGCCAGTCGGTACGAACTATCGTACGGGGAGCTGTTTTTT.

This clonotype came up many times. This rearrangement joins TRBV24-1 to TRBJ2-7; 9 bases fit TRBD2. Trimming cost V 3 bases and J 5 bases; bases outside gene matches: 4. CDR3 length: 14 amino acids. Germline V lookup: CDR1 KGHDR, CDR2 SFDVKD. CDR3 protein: CATSDPGTSHEQYF. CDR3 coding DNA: TGTGCCACCAGTGATCCCGGGACTAGCCACGAGCAGTACTTC.

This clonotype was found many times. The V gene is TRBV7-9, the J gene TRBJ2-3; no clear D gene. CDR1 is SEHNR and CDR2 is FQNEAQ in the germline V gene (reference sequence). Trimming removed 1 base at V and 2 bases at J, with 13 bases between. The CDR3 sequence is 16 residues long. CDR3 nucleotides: TGTGCCAGCAGCTTAGTCGGACGCCAGATCACAGATACGCAGTATTTT. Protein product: CASSLVGRQITDTQYF. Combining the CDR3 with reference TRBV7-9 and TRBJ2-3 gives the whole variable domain DTGVSQNPRHKITKRGQNVTFRCDPISEHNRLYWYRQTLGQGPEFLTYFQNEAQLEKSRLLSDRFSAERPKGSFSTLEIQRTEQGDSAMYLCASSLVGRQITDTQYFGPGTRLTVL.

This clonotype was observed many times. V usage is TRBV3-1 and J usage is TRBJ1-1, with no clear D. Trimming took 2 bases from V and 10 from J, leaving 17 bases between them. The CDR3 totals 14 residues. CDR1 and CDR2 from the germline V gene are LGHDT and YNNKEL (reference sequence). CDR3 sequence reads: CASSQPGSSLGAFF. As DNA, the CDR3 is TGTGCCAGCAGCCAACCTGGATCGTCTTTAGGAGCTTTCTTT.

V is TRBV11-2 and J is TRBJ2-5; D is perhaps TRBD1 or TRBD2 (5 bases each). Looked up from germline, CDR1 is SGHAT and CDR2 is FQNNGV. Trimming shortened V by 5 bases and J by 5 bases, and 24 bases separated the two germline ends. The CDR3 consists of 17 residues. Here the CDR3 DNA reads TGTGCCAGCAGCGCACCCTACCTCGGGGCCCGTGGGGAGACCCAGTACTTC. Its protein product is CASSAPYLGARGETQYF.

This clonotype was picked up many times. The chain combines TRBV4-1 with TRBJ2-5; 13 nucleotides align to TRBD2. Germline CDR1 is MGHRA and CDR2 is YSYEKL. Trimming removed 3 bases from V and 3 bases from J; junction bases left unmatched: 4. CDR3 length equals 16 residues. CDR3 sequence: CASSHPGLAGEETQYF. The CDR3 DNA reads TGCGCCAGCAGCCATCCCGGACTAGCGGGGGAAGAGACCCAGTACTTC.

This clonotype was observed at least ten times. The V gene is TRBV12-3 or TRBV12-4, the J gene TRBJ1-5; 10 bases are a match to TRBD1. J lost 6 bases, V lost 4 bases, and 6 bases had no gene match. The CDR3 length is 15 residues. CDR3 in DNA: TGTGCCAGCAGTTGGACAGGGGGGAGCGGTCAGCCCCAGCATTTT. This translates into CASSWTGGSGQPQHF.

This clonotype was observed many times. The DNA for the CDR3 is TGTGCCAGCAGCTTAGCAGGACAGGGGACAGATACGCAGTATTTT. Its translation: CASSLAGQGTDTQYF. The gene calls are TRBV7-2 and TRBJ2-3; 9 bases match TRBD1. The germline CDR1 and CDR2 sequences are SGHTA and FQGNSA. Trimming removed 0 bases from V and 3 bases from J; junction bases left unmatched: 1. This CDR3 is 15 amino acids long.

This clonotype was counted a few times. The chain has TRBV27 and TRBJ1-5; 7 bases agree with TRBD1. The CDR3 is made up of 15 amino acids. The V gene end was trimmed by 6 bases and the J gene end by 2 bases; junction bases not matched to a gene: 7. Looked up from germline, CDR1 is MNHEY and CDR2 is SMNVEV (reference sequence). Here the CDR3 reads CASSMGTDGNQPQHF. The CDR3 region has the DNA TGTGCCAGCAGCATGGGGACAGACGGCAATCAGCCCCAGCATTTT.